This T cell receptor beta chain was recorded in a study of blood T cell repertoires in COVID-19 (dated by TCRdb to the early 2020s). Context from the whole study: Collaborator samples came from the United States, Italy and Spain and covered acute and convalescent phases of COVID-19. The dataset comprised deeply sampled blood TCRbeta repertoires from subjects exposed to, actively infected with, or recovered from COVID-19. Where available, HLA class I and class II types were obtained from metadata supplied by the sample provider rather than from assay-based typing. A freely available public database, intended as a resource for researchers studying the immune response to SARS-CoV-2, is where the repertoires were released. Nearly every sample came with metadata listing a de-identified subject ID, COVID-19 status, age in years and sex. Samples were obtained from the ongoing ImmuneRACE study (first 160 participants) and from roughly 1,300 subjects provided by 6 global collaborators. The material from the prospective study consisted of cDNA or gDNA derived from T cells, B-cell-depleted T cells, or PBMCs.

Whole blood was collected in K2EDTA tubes by collaborating institutions according to the institutions' own protocols. Collaborator samples were shipped for TCRbeta analysis as frozen whole blood, isolated PBMCs, or DNA extracted from either sample type. Concerning this clone itself: Its antigen has not been determined. Per-nucleotide qualities are absent, and no much larger clonotype sits a single base away.

Ends trimmed: V by 3 bases, J by 7 bases; bases unmatched to a gene: 7. The CDR3 measures 15 amino acids from cysteine to phenylalanine. The only DNA kept is the CDR3, 45 bases in frame from the first base. The germline V gene supplies CDR1 MRHNA and CDR2 SNTAGT. TCRbeta CDR3 regions were amplified from genomic DNA using the immunoSEQ Assay, a bias-controlled multiplex PCR. Regarding the original processing steps: Within the assay, amplification of reference gene primers was used to estimate how many nucleated cells each sample contained. To quantify the absolute abundance of each unique TCRbeta CDR3 rearrangement, sequence reads were collapsed and filtered. For each sample, productive Simpson clonality was calculated as the square root of Simpson's diversity index across productive rearrangements. As stored in TCRdb, this immuneACCESS dataset retains in-frame rearrangements with V and J assigned. A fraction of the clones does not appear; measured against another copy, unresolved V genes explain less than half of the discrepancy, and the remainder lacks a known reason. Clone size and V and J calls were adopted from that table, with D and trimming inferred from the DNA. This sample gives more than 80,000 clones in total; approximately 86% of them show up just once. Over 5% of the sample goes to the ten largest clones.

On the study overall, not on this receptor specifically: The quantity of clinical and demographic metadata differed by source and by participant and was supplied without curation.

What was sequenced was peripheral blood. The receptor was isolated from a man in his forties with acute or convalescent COVID-19. The sequence is built from TRBV6-4 and TRBJ2-1; a stretch of 9 junction bases matches TRBD2. The DNA sequence is TGTGCCAGCAGTGAAGGGGCGGGAGGGTATAATGAGCAGTTCTTC. Its translation reads: CASSEGAGGYNEQFF.